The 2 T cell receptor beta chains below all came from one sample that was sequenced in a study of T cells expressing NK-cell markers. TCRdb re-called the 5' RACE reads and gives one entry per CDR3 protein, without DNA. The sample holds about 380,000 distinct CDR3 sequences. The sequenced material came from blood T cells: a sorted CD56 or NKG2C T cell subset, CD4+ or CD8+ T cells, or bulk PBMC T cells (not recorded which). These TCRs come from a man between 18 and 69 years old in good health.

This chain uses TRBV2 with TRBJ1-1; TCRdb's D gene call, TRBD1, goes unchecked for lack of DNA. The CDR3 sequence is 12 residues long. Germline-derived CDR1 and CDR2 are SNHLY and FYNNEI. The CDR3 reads CASNRVLAEAFF.

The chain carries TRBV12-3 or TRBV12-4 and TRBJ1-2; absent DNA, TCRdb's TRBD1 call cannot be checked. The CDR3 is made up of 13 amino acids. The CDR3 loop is CASSGRQGNGYTF.